The clone carrying this TCR beta chain has just a few counts. The record originates from a study of T cells after yellow fever vaccination. TCRdb re-derived calls from the 5' RACE reads in MiXCR, one entry per CDR3 protein. The sample yields 610,000 or so distinct CDR3 sequences, more than 9% seen once. The CDR3 runs 16 residues. V trimming: 4 bases; J trimming: 4 bases; junction bases outside the gene matches: 10. The germline gives CDR1 MNHNS, CDR2 SASEGT. Sequenced material: PBMCs, taken on the day of the yellow fever booster vaccination. V and J are TRBV6-1 and TRBJ2-7, with TRBD2 matching over 10 bases. The receptor was isolated from a man between 25 and 39 years old who received the YFV17D yellow fever vaccine. CDR3 coding DNA: TGTGCCAGCAGTGCCTCTAGCGGGAGTAATTCGTACGAGCAGTACTTC. Amino acids: CASSASSGSNSYEQYF.